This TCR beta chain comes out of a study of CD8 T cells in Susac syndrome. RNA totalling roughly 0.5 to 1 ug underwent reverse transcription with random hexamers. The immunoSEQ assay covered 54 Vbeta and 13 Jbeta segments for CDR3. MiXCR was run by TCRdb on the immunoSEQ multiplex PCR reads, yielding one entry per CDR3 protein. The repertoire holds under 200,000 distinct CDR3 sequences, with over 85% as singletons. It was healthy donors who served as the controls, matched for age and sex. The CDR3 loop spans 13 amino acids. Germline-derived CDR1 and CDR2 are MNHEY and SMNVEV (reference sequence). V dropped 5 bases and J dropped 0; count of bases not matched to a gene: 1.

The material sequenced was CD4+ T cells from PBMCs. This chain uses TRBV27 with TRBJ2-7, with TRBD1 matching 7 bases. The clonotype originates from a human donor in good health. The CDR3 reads CASSGTASYEQYF. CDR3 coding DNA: TGTGCCAGCAGTGGGACAGCCTCCTACGAGCAGTACTTC.